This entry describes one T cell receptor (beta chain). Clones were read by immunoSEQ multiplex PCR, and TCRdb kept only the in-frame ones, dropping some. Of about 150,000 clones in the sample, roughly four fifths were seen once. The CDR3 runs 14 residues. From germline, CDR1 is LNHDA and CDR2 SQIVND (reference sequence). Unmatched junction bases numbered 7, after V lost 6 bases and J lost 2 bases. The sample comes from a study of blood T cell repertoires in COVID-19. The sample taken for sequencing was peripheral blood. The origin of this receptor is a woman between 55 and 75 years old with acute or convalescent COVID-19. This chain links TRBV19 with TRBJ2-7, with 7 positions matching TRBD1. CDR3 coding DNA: TGTGCCAGTAGGAACAGGGGACCAACCTACGAGCAGTACTTC. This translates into CASRNRGPTYEQYF.